This TCR beta chain is drawn from a study of T cell responses to AZD1222 COVID-19 vaccine. Study-level results: The donors showed a predominance of white British ancestry and of females, with possible underestimation of clonal diversity.

TCRdb's copy holds only in-frame clones and misses some; the assay was immunoSEQ multiplex PCR. In the table there are more than 95,000 clones, approximately 88% of which are singletons. Germline trimming cut 3 bases from V and 1 base from J; bases unmatched to any gene: 8. Germline lookup yields CDR1 SGHTS and CDR2 YDEGEE. This CDR3 is built from 18 residues. Comment on this clone: The antigen is not known.

The chain links TRBV5-8 to TRBJ2-6; 9 bases map to TRBD1. The receptor's source is an adult in good health. The source material was peripheral blood, sampled on day 0 of AZD1222 vaccination. The CDR3 sequence: CASSSLETGGSGANVLTF. For the CDR3, the DNA is TGTGCCAGCAGCTCATTGGAGACAGGGGGGTCTGGGGCCAACGTCCTGACTTTC. Looking up the rest from reference TRBV5-8 and TRBJ2-6 gives the full variable domain: EAGVTQSPTHLIKTRGQQATLRCSPISGHTSVYWYQQALGLGLQFLLWYDEGEERNRGNFPPRFSGRQFPNYSSELNVNALELEDSALYLCASSSLETGGSGANVLTFGAGSRLTVL.